Reported below is one TCR beta chain. Its matching antigen is unknown. This entry is derived from a study of T cells in tuberculosis. Turning to the study itself: CD1B tetramers identified T cells specific for mycobacterial lipid GMM. This South African cohort compared adolescents with or without latent tuberculosis against adults with active tuberculosis. Overall study findings and caveats: Smaller alpha distances in active tuberculosis partly reflected shorter CDR3-alpha lengths.

Trimming stripped 7 bases from V and 8 bases from J, with 12 bases between. The V gene's germline CDR1 is LNHDA and CDR2 SQIVND (reference sequence). The CDR3 is 13 residues long. Produced via immunoSEQ multiplex PCR; TCRdb's table is partial and in-frame only. In the table there are 40,000 to 50,000 clones, nearly 97% of which are singletons. Sequenced material: PBMCs. This chain joins TRBV19 and TRBJ1-6; D is unresolved. This sequence was found in a donor under 30 with latent tuberculosis or without tuberculosis infection. CDR3: CASTPRGHSPLHF. The CDR3 coding sequence is TGTGCCAGTACCCCAAGAGGGCATTCACCCCTCCACTTT.